This T cell receptor beta chain was identified during a study of shared clonotypes between healthy human individuals. Study-level results: Owing to a small donor count, the genetic and exposure-history diversity represented was limited.

With respect to this clone: Its specificity is not known.

Trimming stripped 4 bases from V and 5 bases from J, with 16 bases between. The CDR3 runs to 14 residues. Germline assignment: CDR1 SGHNT and CDR2 YYREEE (reference sequence). TCRdb's copy holds only in-frame clones and misses some; the assay was immunoSEQ multiplex PCR. The sample carries some 1.4 million clones, around 97% recorded once. The sequenced sample was naive CD4+ T cells sorted from blood. Subset meaning: CD45RA+ positively selected. This clonotype was obtained from a man aged 25 to 40 in good health. V gene TRBV5-4 combines with J gene TRBJ2-7; D is undetermined. The CDR3 coding sequence is TGTGCCAGCAGCGGCGACTTAATTTCTCACGAGCAGTACTTC. Its protein is CASSGDLISHEQYF.